The clone carrying this T cell receptor (beta chain) was seen many times. The record originates from a study of regulatory T cells in long-lasting Graves disease. Library construction for TCR beta used iRepertoire HTBI primers and Arm-PCR of CDR3 regions. TCRdb reprocessed the multiplex PCR reads with MiXCR, giving one entry per CDR3 protein. This table holds hundreds of thousands of distinct CDR3 sequences, approximately 16% found once. The CDR3 is 14 residues long. Trimming removed 3 bases from V and 3 bases from J, with 12 bases in between. Time point noted: newly diagnosed GD, antithyroid drugs for less than 3 months. Extracted PBMC RNA gave rise to the TCR library. These same data were also listed under a study on T cells in Graves' hyperthyroidism and ophthalmopathy.

This clonotype was sampled from a young man with Graves disease. This specimen consisted of peripheral blood mononuclear cells (PBMCs), obtained at new diagnosis, from a patient treated with antithyroid drugs. V usage is TRBV12-3 or TRBV12-4 and J usage is TRBJ2-7; D is undetermined. CDR3: CASSFATRIYEQYF. CDR3 coding DNA: TGTGCCAGCAGTTTCGCTACTCGAATCTACGAGCAGTACTTC.